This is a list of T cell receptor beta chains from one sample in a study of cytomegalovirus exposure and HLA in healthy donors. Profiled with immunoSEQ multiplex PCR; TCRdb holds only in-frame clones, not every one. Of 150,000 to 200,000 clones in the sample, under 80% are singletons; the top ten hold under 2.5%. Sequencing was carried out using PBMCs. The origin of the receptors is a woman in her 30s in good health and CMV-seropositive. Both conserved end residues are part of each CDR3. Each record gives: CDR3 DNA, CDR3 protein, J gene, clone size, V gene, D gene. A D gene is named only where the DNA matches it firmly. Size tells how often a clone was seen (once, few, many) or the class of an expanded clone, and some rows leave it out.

DNA: TGCAGCGTTGGGACAAGTCATAGCTCCTACGAGCAGTACTTC; CDR3: CSVGTSHSSYEQYF; J: TRBJ2-7; size: -; V: TRBV29-1; D: -
DNA: TGCGCCAGCAGCCACGGGACAGGGCTCACCGGGGAGCTGTTTTTT; CDR3: CASSHGTGLTGELFF; J: TRBJ2-2; size: -; V: TRBV4-3; D: TRBD1
DNA: TGTGCCTGGAGTGTTGGACAGGGCGGTCAGCCCCAGCATTTT; CDR3: CAWSVGQGGQPQHF; J: TRBJ1-5; size: -; V: TRBV30; D: TRBD1
DNA: TGTGCCAGCAGCTCTCCCTGGGCCCGCAATGAGCAGTTCTTC; CDR3: CASSSPWARNEQFF; J: TRBJ2-1; size: -; V: TRBV7-2; D: -
DNA: TGTGCCATCGGCGAAACAGGGGGCACTGAAGCTTTCTTT; CDR3: CAIGETGGTEAFF; J: TRBJ1-1; size: -; V: TRBV7-8; D: TRBD1
DNA: TGTGCCACCAGCAGAGATCTAGGAGGGGGCCTCTCCTACGAGCAGTACTTC; CDR3: CATSRDLGGGLSYEQYF; J: TRBJ2-7; size: once; V: TRBV15; D: -
DNA: TGTGCCAGCAGAGAAACAGGGAACACCGGGGAGCTGTTTTTT; CDR3: CASRETGNTGELFF; J: TRBJ2-2; size: -; V: TRBV6-1; D: -
DNA: TGTGCCAGCAGTTCTCGGGGGTTCTTAGTGAACACTGAAGCTTTCTTT; CDR3: CASSSRGFLVNTEAFF; J: TRBJ1-1; size: -; V: TRBV27; D: -
DNA: TGTGCCAGGAGGACCGGACTGAATTCACCCCTCCACTTT; CDR3: CARRTGLNSPLHF; J: TRBJ1-6; size: few; V: TRBV19; D: -
DNA: TGTGCCAGCAGCCGAGGGGGGCAGGGGGCGCTGGGCTACACCTTC; CDR3: CASSRGGQGALGYTF; J: TRBJ1-2; size: -; V: TRBV7-2; D: TRBD1
DNA: TGTGCCTGGTCTCGGGAGGGGGGCCCTGCCAATCAGCCCCAGCATTTT; CDR3: CAWSREGGPANQPQHF; J: TRBJ1-5; size: -; V: TRBV30; D: -
DNA: TGTGCCAGCACCCAAGTGAGCGGGGGGGCGGATACGCAGTATTTT; CDR3: CASTQVSGGADTQYF; J: TRBJ2-3; size: -; V: TRBV7-9; D: TRBD2
DNA: TGTGCCAGCTCACCACCGTATTCGGGTAGCTCCTACAATGAGCAGTTCTTC; CDR3: CASSPPYSGSSYNEQFF; J: TRBJ2-1; size: -; V: TRBV18; D: -
DNA: TGCGCCACTATCGACGGGGGGGCCTACGAGCAGTACTTC; CDR3: CATIDGGAYEQYF; J: TRBJ2-7; size: -; V: TRBV10-2; D: TRBD2
DNA: TGTGCCAGTAGTATAGACAGGGGGCGTGATGAGCAGTTCTTC; CDR3: CASSIDRGRDEQFF; J: TRBJ2-1; size: -; V: TRBV19; D: TRBD1
DNA: TGTGCCAGCAGTTCACAGGGGGCTAGCACCGGGGAGCTGTTTTTT; CDR3: CASSSQGASTGELFF; J: TRBJ2-2; size: -; V: TRBV6-5; D: TRBD1
DNA: TGTGCCAGTACTCCGGGAGGGGGCACTGAAGCTTTCTTT; CDR3: CASTPGGGTEAFF; J: TRBJ1-1; size: -; V: TRBV19; D: -
DNA: TGTGCCACTCAACAGTACCCTAATGAAAAACTGTTTTTT; CDR3: CATQQYPNEKLFF; J: TRBJ1-4; size: few; V: TRBV10-3; D: -
DNA: TGTGCCAGCACCCCCTTCGACCGAGGGAGCACAGATACGCAGTATTTT; CDR3: CASTPFDRGSTDTQYF; J: TRBJ2-3; size: -; V: TRBV9; D: -
DNA: TGCGCCAGCGGCGCTCAATCTGGACTAGCGGTCAATGAGCAGTTCTTC; CDR3: CASGAQSGLAVNEQFF; J: TRBJ2-1; size: -; V: TRBV4-3; D: TRBD2
DNA: TGTGCCAGCAGGTCGGGACAGGGGGCAGCCTACGAGCAGTACTTC; CDR3: CASRSGQGAAYEQYF; J: TRBJ2-7; size: few; V: TRBV7-9; D: TRBD1
DNA: TGTGCCAGCGTGGTTTTGCGGCAGGGCATTAATGAGCAGTTCTTC; CDR3: CASVVLRQGINEQFF; J: TRBJ2-1; size: -; V: TRBV27; D: -
DNA: TGTGCCAGCAGTGACGGGGGGGCGTTTAGCAATCAGCCCCAGCATTTT; CDR3: CASSDGGAFSNQPQHF; J: TRBJ1-5; size: -; V: TRBV2; D: -
DNA: TGTGCCTGGAGTGTAGCTGCGGTTGGTGGTGAAAAACTGTTTTTT; CDR3: CAWSVAAVGGEKLFF; J: TRBJ1-4; size: -; V: TRBV30; D: -
DNA: TGTGCCAGCAGTGCGGTTAACACCGGGGAGCTGTTTTTT; CDR3: CASSAVNTGELFF; J: TRBJ2-2; size: -; V: TRBV6-4; D: -
DNA: TGTGCCAGCTCACCACCGTCCAGCGGGGCCTCCTACGAGCAGTACTTC; CDR3: CASSPPSSGASYEQYF; J: TRBJ2-7; size: once; V: TRBV18; D: TRBD2
DNA: TGTGCCAGCAGCTCCTTAGCTAGCGGGTCCCGGGGGGCCCAGTACTTC; CDR3: CASSSLASGSRGAQYF; J: TRBJ2-5; size: -; V: TRBV5-4; D: TRBD2